The entry below gives a single TCR beta chain sequence along with its context. What this receptor recognizes is not known. Qualities for individual bases were not recorded, and no much larger clone is one base off. The CDR3 regions of human TCRbeta chains were analyzed by immunosequencing. The paper's data handling went like this. Repertoire TCRs were checked for matches against a reference library of SARS-CoV-2-specific TCRs that had been generated using the MIRA antigen-specificity platform. Breadth was defined as the fraction of unique TCRs that were SARS-CoV-2-associated, and depth was defined as the fraction of total T cells that were SARS-CoV-2-associated. Using the MIRA data, each spike-specific TCR was assigned both to the spike region to which the TCR was reactive and to a CD4 or CD8 class. Log10-transformed breadth and depth values were compared by one-way ANOVA with Sidak's multiple comparisons tests. As stored in TCRdb, this immuneACCESS dataset retains in-frame rearrangements with V and J assigned. A fraction of the clones does not appear; measured against another copy, unresolved V genes explain less than half of the discrepancy, and the remainder lacks a known reason. V, J and clone size derive from that table, while D and trimming were established from the DNA sequence. This sample has about 120,000 clones in its table, and roughly 90% of those were observed once. The ten largest account for 7.9% of the sample.

Per the publication, the time point label means: about 28 days (+/-7) after the second vaccine dose. Because spike-specific TCR depth and breadth did not differ between the two schedules, AZD1222 recipients who got a second dose at roughly 4 weeks were pooled with those who got a second dose at roughly 12 weeks. Vaccinee samples were obtained from the UK trials COV001 and COV002, which included a single-blind randomized controlled phase 2/3 trial of AZD1222 (ChAdOx1 nCoV-19) in healthy adults. For TCRbeta chain sequencing, PBMC samples from trial participants were taken at day 0 and at day 28 after the second dose. From the cysteine through the phenylalanine, the CDR3 covers 13 amino acids. Only the CDR3 portion is preserved as DNA: 39 bases, with reading frame beginning at the first base. The V and J ends are trimmed by 6 bases and 3 bases, leaving 9 bases between them. The germline V gene sets CDR1 to SNHLY and CDR2 to FYNNEI.

The data are from a study of T cell responses to AZD1222 COVID-19 vaccine (dated by TCRdb to the early 2020s). Concerning the study at large: TCR sequencing covered roughly 230 trial participants: 200 to 210 given two doses of AZD1222 and around 26 given two doses of MenACWY control vaccine. Trial participants were enrolled by age into subgroups of 18-55, 56-69 and 70-plus years, and around 150, 28 and 57 TCR-sequenced participants, respectively, were included in these subgroups. What the authors observed across the whole study: CD4 TCRs associated with the vaccine covered the entire spike protein, and the dominant responses were in regions 160-218 and 743-854. Participants were mostly white British, with more females than males. The authors suggested clonal diversity may have been underestimated. Epitopes outside the regions mutated in the B.1.351 and B.1.1.7 variants were reportedly recognized by nearly half of the unique spike-specific TCRs. Only 5 to 7 AZD1222 recipients were SARS-CoV-2 seropositive at baseline, limiting conclusions about previously exposed vaccinees. Because no samples from the day 14 peak response were available, repertoires could be characterized only after the peak T cell response. After two AZD1222 doses, spike-specific TCR breadth and depth were significantly higher than at day 0 and than in MenACWY recipients. In the small 56-69-year group, the increase in depth fell short of significance, most likely because of low power.

Material: peripheral blood, obtained 28 days after the second AZD1222 dose. The source of this sequence is an adult who received the AZD1222 COVID-19 vaccine. In this chain, TRBV2 is recombined with TRBJ1-5; no D gene can be assigned with confidence. At the DNA level, the sequence is TGTGCCAGCAGAGAGAACAACAATCAGCCCCAGCATTTT. This sequence encodes CASRENNNQPQHF.